This T cell receptor (beta chain) was found in a study of shared clonotypes between healthy human individuals. Looked up from germline, CDR1 is MGHDK and CDR2 is SYGVNS. The CDR3 consists of 13 residues. V lost 8 bases, J lost 7 bases, and 14 bases lay in between. Clones were read by immunoSEQ multiplex PCR, and TCRdb kept only the in-frame ones, dropping some. The sample comprises 2 million to 2.5 million clones, about 94% of which are singletons, and over 0.1% rests with the top ten. This sequence joins TRBV25-1 and TRBJ1-4, with D unresolved. This receptor was taken from a man between 18 and 35 years old in good health. The source material was naive CD4+ T cells sorted from blood. Subset given: CD45RA+ positively selected. The CDR3 sequence is CASPTRYGEKLFF. The CDR3 DNA reads as TGTGCCAGCCCTACAAGGTACGGTGAAAAACTGTTTTTT. Filled out from reference TRBV25-1 and TRBJ1-4, the complete variable domain reads EADIYQTPRYLVIGTGKKITLECSQTMGHDKMYWYQQDPGMELHLIHYSYGVNSTEKGDLSSESTVSRIRTEHFPLTLESARPSHTSQYLCASPTRYGEKLFFGSGTQLSVL.